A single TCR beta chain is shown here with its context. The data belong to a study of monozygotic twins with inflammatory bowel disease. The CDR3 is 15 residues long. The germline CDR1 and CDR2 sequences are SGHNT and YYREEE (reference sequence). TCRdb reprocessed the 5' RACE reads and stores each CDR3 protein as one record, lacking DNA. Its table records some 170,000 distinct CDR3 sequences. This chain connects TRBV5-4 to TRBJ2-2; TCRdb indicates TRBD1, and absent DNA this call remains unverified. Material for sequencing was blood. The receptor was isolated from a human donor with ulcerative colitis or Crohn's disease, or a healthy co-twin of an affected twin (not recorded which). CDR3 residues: CASSTLWGESGELFF.